This TCR beta chain stems from a study of T cells in Graves' hyperthyroidism and ophthalmopathy. Overall study findings and caveats: Expanded thyroid clonotypes (above 0.001) were mostly also found in blood.

Clinicians diagnosed patients from clinical symptoms, serum thyroxine and TRAb, thyroid ultrasound and orbital computed tomography. This clonotype was observed many times. Antigen: not known. Amplification yielded TCR beta CDR3 regions, with RNA transcripts as the source. During a first-round RT-PCR of the TCR CDR3, the HTBI primer set was used. MiXCR, applied by TCRdb to the multiplex PCR reads, yields one record per CDR3 protein. This table has around 300,000 distinct CDR3 sequences, less than 20% appearing once. This CDR3 comprises 14 residues. Germline CDR1 SNHLY, CDR2 FYNNEI. The V gene end was trimmed by 3 bases and the J gene end by 8 bases; junction bases not matched to a gene: 4.

The source is a man aged 50 to 59 with Graves' ophthalmopathy. The V gene is TRBV2, the J gene TRBJ1-2; 12 nucleotides match TRBD1. Sequenced sample: blood. In DNA form, the CDR3 reads TGTGCCAGCAGTGAGGGACAGGGGGCGGGCGGCTACACCTTC. Amino acids: CASSEGQGAGGYTF.